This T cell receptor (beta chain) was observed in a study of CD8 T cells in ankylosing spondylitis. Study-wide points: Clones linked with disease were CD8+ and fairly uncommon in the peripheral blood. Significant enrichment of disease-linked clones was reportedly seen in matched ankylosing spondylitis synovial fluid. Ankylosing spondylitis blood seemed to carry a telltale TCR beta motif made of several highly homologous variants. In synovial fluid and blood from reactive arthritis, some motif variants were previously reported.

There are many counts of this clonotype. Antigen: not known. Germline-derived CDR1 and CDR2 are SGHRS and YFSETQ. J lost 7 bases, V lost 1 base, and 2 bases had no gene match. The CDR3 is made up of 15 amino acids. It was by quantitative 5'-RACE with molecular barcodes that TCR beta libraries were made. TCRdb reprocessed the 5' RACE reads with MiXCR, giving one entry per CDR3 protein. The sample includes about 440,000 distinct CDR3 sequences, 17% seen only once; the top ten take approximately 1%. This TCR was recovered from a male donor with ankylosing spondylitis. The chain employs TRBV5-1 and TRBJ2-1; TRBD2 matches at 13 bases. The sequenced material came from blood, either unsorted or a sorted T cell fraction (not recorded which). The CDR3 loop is CASSLTSGGVNEQFF. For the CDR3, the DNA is TGCGCCAGCAGCTTGACTAGCGGGGGGGTGAATGAGCAGTTCTTC.